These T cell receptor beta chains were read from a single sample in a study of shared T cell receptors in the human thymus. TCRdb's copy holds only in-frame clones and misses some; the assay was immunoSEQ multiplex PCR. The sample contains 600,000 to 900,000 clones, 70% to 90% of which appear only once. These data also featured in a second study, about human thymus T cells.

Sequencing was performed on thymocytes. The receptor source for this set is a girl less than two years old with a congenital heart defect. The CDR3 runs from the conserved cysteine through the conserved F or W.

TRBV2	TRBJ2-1	CALLGMEVAGEGTVDEQFF
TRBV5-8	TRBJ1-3	CASRTRGYSGNTIYF
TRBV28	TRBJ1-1	CAVQASNTEAFF
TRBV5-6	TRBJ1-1	CASSLARFEGAVTEAFF
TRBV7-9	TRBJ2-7	CTSSEGLADSYEQYF
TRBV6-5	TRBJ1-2	CASSYSRVGTLFLNTF
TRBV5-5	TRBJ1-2	CASSLINGEDYGYTF
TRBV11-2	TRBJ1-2	CASSQRDRGLNGYTF
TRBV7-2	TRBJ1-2	CASSLAFGEADSSYGYTF
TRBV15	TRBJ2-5	CATSREDRGGETQYF
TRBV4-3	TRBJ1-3	CASSQDPRSGNTIYF
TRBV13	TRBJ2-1	CASSLGQAQSYNEQFF
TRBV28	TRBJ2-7	CASSPIIRNDSYLSYEQYF
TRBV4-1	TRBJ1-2	CASSQVGTVGGYTF
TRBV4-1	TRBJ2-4	CASSHATCSGIQYF
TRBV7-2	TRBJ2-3	CASSLGQKGQAFTDTQYF
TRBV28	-	CASSLYGPGGLLSYGTEQYF
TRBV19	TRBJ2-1	CASSIKSERGGYNEQFF
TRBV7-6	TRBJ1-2	CASSLAPPPRGRDGYTF
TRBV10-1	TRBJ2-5	CASSESRGQETQYF
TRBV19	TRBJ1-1	CASSIGPGFRNTEAFF
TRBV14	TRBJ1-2	CASSHPAGQGAPGYTF
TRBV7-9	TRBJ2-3	CASSLLPGQGGKDTQYF
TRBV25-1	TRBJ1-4	CASSEYQGGHEKLFF
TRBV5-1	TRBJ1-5	CASSSSGRPPQHF
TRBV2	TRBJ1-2	CASQVHGVVYYGYTF
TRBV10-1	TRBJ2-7	CASISHRGLRAHEQYF
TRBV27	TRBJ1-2	CASRKTGKTYGYTF
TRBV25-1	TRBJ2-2	CASSVTDINTGELFF
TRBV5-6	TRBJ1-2	CASSQVGYGYTF
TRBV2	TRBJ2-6	CAIRQSSGANVLTF
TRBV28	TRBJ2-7	CASRQPTGSYEQYF